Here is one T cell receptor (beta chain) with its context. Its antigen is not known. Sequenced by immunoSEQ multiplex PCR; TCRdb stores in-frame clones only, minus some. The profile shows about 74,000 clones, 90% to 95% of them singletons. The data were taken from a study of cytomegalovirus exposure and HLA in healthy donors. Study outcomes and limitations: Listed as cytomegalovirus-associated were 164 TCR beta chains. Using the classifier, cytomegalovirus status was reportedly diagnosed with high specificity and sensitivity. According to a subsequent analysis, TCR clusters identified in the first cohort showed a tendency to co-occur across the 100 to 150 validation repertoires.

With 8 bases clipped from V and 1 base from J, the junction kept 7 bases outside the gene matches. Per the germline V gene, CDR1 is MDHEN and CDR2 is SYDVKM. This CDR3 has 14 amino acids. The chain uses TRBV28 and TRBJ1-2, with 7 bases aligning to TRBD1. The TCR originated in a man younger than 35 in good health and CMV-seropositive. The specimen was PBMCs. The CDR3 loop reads CASSPGQSNYGYTF. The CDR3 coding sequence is TGTGCCAGCTCCCCGGGACAGAGTAACTATGGCTACACCTTC.